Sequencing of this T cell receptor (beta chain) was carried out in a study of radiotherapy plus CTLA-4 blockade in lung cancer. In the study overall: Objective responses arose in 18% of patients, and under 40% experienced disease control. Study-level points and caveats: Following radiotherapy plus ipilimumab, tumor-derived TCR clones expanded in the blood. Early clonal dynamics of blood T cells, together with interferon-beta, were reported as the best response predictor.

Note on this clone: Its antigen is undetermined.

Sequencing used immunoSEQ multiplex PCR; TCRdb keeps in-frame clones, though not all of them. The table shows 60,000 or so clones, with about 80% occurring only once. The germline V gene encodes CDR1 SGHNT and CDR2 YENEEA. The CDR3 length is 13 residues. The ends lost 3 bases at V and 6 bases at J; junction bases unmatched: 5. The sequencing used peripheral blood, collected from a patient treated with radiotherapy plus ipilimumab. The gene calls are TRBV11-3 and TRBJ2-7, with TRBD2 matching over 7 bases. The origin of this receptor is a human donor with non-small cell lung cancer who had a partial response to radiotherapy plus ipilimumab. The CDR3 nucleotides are TGTGCCAGCAGCTTGGGGACGGGGGGCGAGCAGTACTTC. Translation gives CASSLGTGGEQYF.